This TCR beta chain was sequenced for a study of cytomegalovirus exposure and HLA in healthy donors. Trimming took 5 bases from V and 7 from J, leaving 12 bases between them. The length of the CDR3 is 12 residues. Germline V lookup: CDR1 SGHNT, CDR2 YYREEE (reference sequence). The primer mix had 60 Vbeta and 13 Jbeta primers. TCRdb's copy holds only in-frame clones and misses some; the assay was immunoSEQ multiplex PCR. The sample includes over 150,000 clones, roughly 80% of them seen just once. This receptor was obtained from a woman between 40 and 55 years old in good health and CMV-seronegative. This chain uses TRBV5-4 with TRBJ1-2; D ambiguous. The sequencing input was PBMCs. The CDR3 loop is CASSFSSVGYTF. CDR3 in DNA: TGTGCCAGCAGTTTCTCCTCTGTTGGCTACACCTTC.